This T cell receptor beta chain emerged from a study of T cell repertoires in cytomegalovirus infection. Study context: Based on public TCR beta signatures, there were indications of CMV infection and of a matching HLA type. General study findings and limits: Dominant in the ex vivo response were TCR beta clonotypes restricted by HLA-C and specific for CMV.

MiXCR was run by TCRdb on the reads, yielding one entry per CDR3 protein. The table lists 250,000 to 300,000 distinct CDR3 sequences, about an eighth of them singletons. This clonotype was detected only a few times. Its antigen is as yet unknown. The CDR3 totals 15 residues. V was shortened by 3 bases and J by 4 bases, with 14 bases between the two germline ends. Looked up from germline, CDR1 is SGHRS and CDR2 is YFSETQ. V usage is TRBV5-1 and J usage is TRBJ1-3; D is possibly TRBD1 (5 bases). The sequenced sample was PBMCs. The receptor was derived from a human donor in good health (CMV status not recorded). Some clones in this sample may be carry-over from other donors' samples. CDR3 residues: CASSSDGDAGNTIYF. In DNA form, the CDR3 reads TGCGCCAGCAGCTCCGACGGGGACGCGGGAAACACCATATATTTT.